The rows below give T cell receptor beta chains drawn from one sample of a study of blood T cell repertoires in COVID-19. Sequencing used immunoSEQ multiplex PCR; TCRdb keeps in-frame clones, though not all of them. The sample lists about 190,000 clones; over 75% were seen once. Specimen: peripheral blood. The receptors here all came from a woman aged 40 to 50 who had recovered from COVID-19. The CDR3 runs from the conserved cysteine through the conserved F or W. Each record gives: CDR3 DNA, CDR3 protein, clone size, D gene, J gene, V gene. The D gene is left open where the match is weak. Where a row states a size, it is once, few, many or the class of an expanded clone; other rows omit it.

DNA: TGCGCCAGCAGCATCCTCGGACAGAACACTGAAGCTTTCTTT
CDR3: CASSILGQNTEAFF
size: -
D: -
J: TRBJ1-1
V: TRBV5-1

DNA: TGCAGCGTTGAAGTCCTGCGGGACCCCTCCTACGAGCAGTACTTC
CDR3: CSVEVLRDPSYEQYF
size: few
D: -
J: TRBJ2-7
V: TRBV29-1

DNA: TGTGCCAGCAGCTTGAACCCCCACAGGGACATAGCCTACGAGCAGTACTTC
CDR3: CASSLNPHRDIAYEQYF
size: -
D: -
J: TRBJ2-7
V: TRBV5-6

DNA: TGTGCCAGCGGGCGTCTAGCGGGAGCGTCCGGGGAGCTGTTTTTT
CDR3: CASGRLAGASGELFF
size: -
D: TRBD2
J: TRBJ2-2
V: TRBV5-8

DNA: TGTGCCATCAGAGGCGGGAGTACAGATACGCAGTATTTT
CDR3: CAIRGGSTDTQYF
size: -
D: TRBD2
J: TRBJ2-3
V: TRBV10-3

DNA: TGCGCCAGCAGCCAAGACCAAGGGAGAAGTACTGAAGCTTTCTTT
CDR3: CASSQDQGRSTEAFF
size: few
D: -
J: TRBJ1-1
V: TRBV4-1

DNA: TGTGCCAGCAGCTTAATTGACAGGGCTATGAGCACTGAAGCTTTCTTT
CDR3: CASSLIDRAMSTEAFF
size: -
D: TRBD1
J: TRBJ1-1
V: TRBV5-6

DNA: TGTGCCAGCAGCCTGACAGGGGGAGATAGGGCTGAAGCTTTCTTT
CDR3: CASSLTGGDRAEAFF
size: -
D: TRBD1
J: TRBJ1-1
V: TRBV7-2

DNA: TGTGCCAGCAGCCTACTAGCGGGGCTAAACCAAGAGACCCAGTACTTC
CDR3: CASSLLAGLNQETQYF
size: few
D: TRBD2
J: TRBJ2-5
V: TRBV5-6

DNA: TGTGCCAGCAGTTTTCATCGGACTAGCGGGACCACAGATACGCAGTATTTT
CDR3: CASSFHRTSGTTDTQYF
size: -
D: TRBD2
J: TRBJ2-3
V: TRBV27

DNA: TGTGCCAGCAGCTCCCGCATACAGGGGGGTTCCACAGATACGCAGTATTTT
CDR3: CASSSRIQGGSTDTQYF
size: -
D: TRBD1
J: TRBJ2-3
V: TRBV6-2/TRBV6-3

DNA: TGTGCCAGCTCACCTAGCGATCAGCCCCAGCATTTT
CDR3: CASSPSDQPQHF
size: -
D: -
J: TRBJ1-5
V: TRBV18

DNA: TGTGCCAGCAGCCAGGAAACTAGCGGGGGACAAGAGACCCAGTACTTC
CDR3: CASSQETSGGQETQYF
size: -
D: TRBD2
J: TRBJ2-5
V: TRBV3-1/TRBV3-2

DNA: TGTGCCAGCAGTGAAGCTTGGGGGAGGGCCCTATCGGAGACCCAGTACTTC
CDR3: CASSEAWGRALSETQYF
size: -
D: TRBD2
J: TRBJ2-5
V: TRBV6-1

DNA: TGTGCCAGCCAGCCCGCAGCGTTGAACACTGAAGCTTTCTTT
CDR3: CASQPAALNTEAFF
size: -
D: -
J: TRBJ1-1
V: TRBV27

DNA: TGCGCCAGCAGCTTGGCGACGGGGGAAGGTGGCTACACCTTC
CDR3: CASSLATGEGGYTF
size: -
D: -
J: TRBJ1-2
V: TRBV5-1

DNA: TGTGCCAGTAGTCACGGACAGGGCCTCTATGGCTACACCTTC
CDR3: CASSHGQGLYGYTF
size: -
D: TRBD1
J: TRBJ1-2
V: TRBV19

DNA: TGTGCCAGCAGCGGCGGAGCGGGAGTGGGCGAGCAGTACTTC
CDR3: CASSGGAGVGEQYF
size: -
D: TRBD2
J: TRBJ2-7
V: TRBV2

DNA: TGTGCCAGCAGTCCGGGCGGGAGGGCTAGATCCTACGAGCAGTACTTC
CDR3: CASSPGGRARSYEQYF
size: many
D: TRBD2
J: TRBJ2-7
V: TRBV27

DNA: TGTGCCAGCAGCTGGACTAGCGGGCCACACAATGAGCAGTTCTTC
CDR3: CASSWTSGPHNEQFF
size: -
D: TRBD2
J: TRBJ2-1
V: TRBV11-3

DNA: TGTGCCAGCTCACCACCGTGGGTGGAGAATGAGCAGTTCTTC
CDR3: CASSPPWVENEQFF
size: -
D: -
J: TRBJ2-1
V: TRBV18

DNA: TGTGCCAGCAGCTTCCGGCAGGGCCTATACAATGAGCAGTTCTTC
CDR3: CASSFRQGLYNEQFF
size: -
D: -
J: TRBJ2-1
V: TRBV3-1/TRBV3-2

DNA: TGTGCCAGCTCACCCACACTCGACTTGTTCTCCTACAATGAGCAGTTCTTC
CDR3: CASSPTLDLFSYNEQFF
size: -
D: -
J: TRBJ2-1
V: TRBV18

DNA: TGTGCCTGGAGCCCCTTTTATTTGGACATCTATGGCTACACCTTC
CDR3: CAWSPFYLDIYGYTF
size: -
D: -
J: TRBJ1-2
V: TRBV30

DNA: TGTGCCAGCAGTGACGGGACTAGCGGGAGATGGACCTACGAGCAGTACTTC
CDR3: CASSDGTSGRWTYEQYF
size: -
D: TRBD2
J: TRBJ2-7
V: TRBV6-1

DNA: TGTGCCACCAGTGAATTAGACTCTGGGGCCAACGTCCTGACTTTC
CDR3: CATSELDSGANVLTF
size: -
D: -
J: TRBJ2-6
V: TRBV24-1

DNA: TGTGCCAGCAGCCTTCTAGAAACAGCGCAATACGGGGGTGAAAAACTGTTTTTT
CDR3: CASSLLETAQYGGEKLFF
size: -
D: -
J: TRBJ1-4
V: TRBV4-2

DNA: TGTGCCAGCTCCCCGAGCGGGAGAGAGTCCGATGAGCAGTTCTTC
CDR3: CASSPSGRESDEQFF
size: -
D: TRBD2
J: TRBJ2-1
V: TRBV18

DNA: TGTGCCAGTAGTATGACAGTCTACTCTGGAAACACCATATATTTT
CDR3: CASSMTVYSGNTIYF
size: -
D: -
J: TRBJ1-3
V: TRBV19

DNA: TGTGCCAGCAGTTCTCCGAACTATGGCTACACCTTC
CDR3: CASSSPNYGYTF
size: -
D: -
J: TRBJ1-2
V: TRBV28

DNA: TGCGCCAGCAGCTTGAAGAGAACCTATGGCTACACCTTC
CDR3: CASSLKRTYGYTF
size: -
D: -
J: TRBJ1-2
V: TRBV5-1

DNA: TGTGCCAGCTCACCGGGACAGGGCCAGGAGACCCAGTACTTC
CDR3: CASSPGQGQETQYF
size: -
D: TRBD1
J: TRBJ2-5
V: TRBV18

DNA: TGTGCCAGCAGTGATGGGACAGGGTTGTTCCAAGAGACCCAGTACTTC
CDR3: CASSDGTGLFQETQYF
size: -
D: TRBD1
J: TRBJ2-5
V: TRBV25-1

DNA: TGTGCCAGCAGCCCGGGACTCCTGAACACTGAAGCTTTCTTT
CDR3: CASSPGLLNTEAFF
size: -
D: -
J: TRBJ1-1
V: TRBV7-3

DNA: TGCGCCAGCAGCCCAACAGTACTAACAGGGGCTGGAAACACCATATATTTT
CDR3: CASSPTVLTGAGNTIYF
size: -
D: TRBD1
J: TRBJ1-3
V: TRBV5-1

DNA: TGTGCCAGCAGCTCAAGACCCGGGACAGGAGTGGATAGCAATCAGCCCCAGCATTTT
CDR3: CASSSRPGTGVDSNQPQHF
size: -
D: TRBD1
J: TRBJ1-5
V: TRBV5-5

DNA: TGTGCCAGCAGTCCGCGGGACCCACTGGGGCAAGAGACCCAGTACTTC
CDR3: CASSPRDPLGQETQYF
size: once
D: -
J: TRBJ2-5
V: TRBV28

DNA: TGTGCCAGCAGCCGAGGGACAGGGTACTACGAGCAGTACTTC
CDR3: CASSRGTGYYEQYF
size: -
D: TRBD1
J: TRBJ2-7
V: TRBV14

DNA: TGTGCCAGCAAAATGGGCACCAACAATGAGCAGTTCTTC
CDR3: CASKMGTNNEQFF
size: -
D: -
J: TRBJ2-1
V: TRBV6-5

DNA: TGTGCCACCAGCAGGGGTATATTGGGGCTGGAGCAGTACTTC
CDR3: CATSRGILGLEQYF
size: -
D: -
J: TRBJ2-7
V: TRBV15

DNA: TGCGCCAGCAGCATAGAGACAGGGTCCTACAATGAGCAGTTCTTC
CDR3: CASSIETGSYNEQFF
size: -
D: TRBD1
J: TRBJ2-1
V: TRBV5-1

DNA: TGTGCCAGCAGTCCAGGGGGTGGGTTGGGCACTGAAGCTTTCTTT
CDR3: CASSPGGGLGTEAFF
size: -
D: TRBD1
J: TRBJ1-1
V: TRBV7-6

DNA: TGTGCCACCAAAGGGGCCCTCAATCAGCCCCAGCATTTT
CDR3: CATKGALNQPQHF
size: -
D: -
J: TRBJ1-5
V: TRBV2

DNA: TGTGCCAGTAGTGCAGGGAATCAGCCCCAGCATTTT
CDR3: CASSAGNQPQHF
size: few
D: -
J: TRBJ1-5
V: TRBV19

DNA: TGCGCCAGCAGCTTGGGACTAGATCTAGCCGGGGAGCTGTTTTTT
CDR3: CASSLGLDLAGELFF
size: once
D: -
J: TRBJ2-2
V: TRBV5-1

DNA: TGTGCCAGCAGCCTCCGGGACAGGGGTACCTACGAGCAGTACTTC
CDR3: CASSLRDRGTYEQYF
size: -
D: TRBD1
J: TRBJ2-7
V: TRBV11-2

DNA: TGTGCCAGCAGCTTGGACTCGAGAAGCTCCTACAATGAGCAGTTCTTC
CDR3: CASSLDSRSSYNEQFF
size: few
D: -
J: TRBJ2-1
V: TRBV5-5

DNA: TGTGCCAGCCGCGCCGGGACAGGGGCCTTCTCTGGAAACACCATATATTTT
CDR3: CASRAGTGAFSGNTIYF
size: -
D: TRBD1
J: TRBJ1-3
V: TRBV11-2